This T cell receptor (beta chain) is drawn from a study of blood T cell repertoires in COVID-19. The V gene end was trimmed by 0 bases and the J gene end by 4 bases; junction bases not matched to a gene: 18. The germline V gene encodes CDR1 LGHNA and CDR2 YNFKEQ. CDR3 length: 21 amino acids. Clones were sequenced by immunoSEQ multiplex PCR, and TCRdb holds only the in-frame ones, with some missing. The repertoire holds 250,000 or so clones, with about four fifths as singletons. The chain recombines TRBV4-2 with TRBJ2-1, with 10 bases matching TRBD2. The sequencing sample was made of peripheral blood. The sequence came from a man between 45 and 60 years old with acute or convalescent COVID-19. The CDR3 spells CASSQDPRTSGIIVLYNEQFF. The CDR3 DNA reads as TGTGCCAGCAGCCAAGATCCCCGTACTAGCGGGATAATAGTCCTATACAATGAGCAGTTCTTC.